This entry lists 22 T cell receptor beta chains sequenced from one sample in a study of hypomethylating agent response in myelodysplastic syndrome. Produced via immunoSEQ multiplex PCR; TCRdb's table is partial and in-frame only. The repertoire holds around 5,500 clones, with about 90% as singletons. The specimen was bone marrow, collected before or after starting hypomethylating agent treatment for myelodysplastic syndrome (not recorded which). These receptors came from a human donor with myelodysplastic syndrome.

This chain connects TRBV25-1 to TRBJ1-4; D not resolved. The germline V and J ends were trimmed by 9 bases and 0 bases, with 14 bases remaining between them. The CDR3 sequence is 15 residues long. Germline CDR1 reads MGHDK; CDR2 reads SYGVNS. CDR3 in amino acids: CARYGQEATNEKLFF. The CDR3 DNA sequence: TGTGCCAGGTACGGGCAGGAAGCAACTAATGAAAAACTGTTTTTT. Looking up the rest from reference TRBV25-1 and TRBJ1-4 gives the full variable domain: EADIYQTPRYLVIGTGKKITLECSQTMGHDKMYWYQQDPGMELHLIHYSYGVNSTEKGDLSSESTVSRIRTEHFPLTLESARPSHTSQYLCARYGQEATNEKLFFGSGTQLSVL.

This rearrangement joins TRBV5-1 to TRBJ2-6; D perhaps matches TRBD1 (6 bases). This CDR3 has 17 residues. Deletions cut 4 bases from V and 0 bases from J, with 14 bases between. Germline CDR1 reads SGHRS; CDR2 reads YFSETQ. Here the CDR3 DNA reads TGCGCCAGCAGCCCTCGGAAACAGGGCTCTGGGGCCAACGTCCTGACTTTC. The encoded protein is CASSPRKQGSGANVLTF.

This chain uses TRBV29-1 with TRBJ2-7; D possibly uses TRBD1 or TRBD2 (5 bases each). The CDR3 is 12 residues long. CDR1 and CDR2 (germline): SQVTM, ANQGSEA. V gave up 6 bases and J gave up 0 bases, with 9 bases separating them. The CDR3 loop is CSVGTGSYEQYF. Written as DNA, the CDR3 is TGCAGCGTGGGGACGGGCTCCTACGAGCAGTACTTC.

A few counts support this clone. The chain combines TRBV30 with TRBJ1-6; D is undetermined. Germline CDR1 GTSNPN, CDR2 SVGIG (reference sequence). This CDR3 has 14 amino acids. V lost 3 bases, J lost 6 bases, and 12 bases lay in between. The CDR3 region has the DNA TGTGCCTGGAGCTATAGAAGTCCTAATTCACCCCTCCACTTT. It encodes CAWSYRSPNSPLHF.

The chain employs TRBV27 and TRBJ1-6; D unresolved. Trimming removed 6 bases from V and 6 bases from J, with 15 bases in between. There are 15 residues in the CDR3. Germline lookup yields CDR1 MNHEY and CDR2 SMNVEV (reference sequence). CDR3 residues: CASRGIRASNSPLHF. The CDR3 DNA sequence: TGTGCCAGCAGGGGAATAAGGGCCTCTAATTCACCCCTCCACTTT.

This sequence joins TRBV7-2 and TRBJ2-1; D unclear. V lost 5 bases and J lost 3, with 5 bases in between. The germline V gene has CDR1 SGHTA and CDR2 FQGNSA. This CDR3 contains 12 residues. DNA for the CDR3: TGTGCCAGCAGCACCTACTACAATGAGCAGTTCTTC. It specifies CASSTYYNEQFF.

This clone was seen a single time. The chain uses TRBV7-9 and TRBJ2-7; 8 nucleotides align to TRBD1. The CDR3 has 17 amino acids. The J segment lost 4 bases and the V segment lost 1 base, leaving 12 bases of the junction unmatched. CDR1 is SEHNR and CDR2 is FQNEAQ in the germline V gene (reference sequence). The CDR3: CASSLGRGGRGQYEQYF. The CDR3 DNA reads as TGTGCCAGCAGCTTAGGTAGGGGAGGCAGGGGGCAGTACGAGCAGTACTTC.

V is TRBV5-1 and J is TRBJ2-5; D perhaps matches TRBD2 (6 bases). In germline, CDR1 is SGHRS, CDR2 YFSETQ. V lost 0 bases and J lost 5, with 11 bases in between. This CDR3 comprises 14 residues. The CDR3 loop reads CASSLVQAGETQYF. In nucleotides, the CDR3 is TGCGCCAGCAGCTTGGTCCAGGCGGGGGAGACCCAGTACTTC.

This clone was seen a single time. The chain recombines TRBV21-1 with TRBJ2-5; the table gives TRBD2 as D, unverified against the DNA. TRBV21-1 is listed as a pseudogene. This CDR3 region has 14 residues. The CDR3 bases are TGTGCCAGCAGCAAAGGACTAGCGGAAGAGACCCAGTACTTC. Amino acid sequence: CASSKGLAEETQYF.

The chain couples TRBV9 to TRBJ2-3; 9 nucleotides match TRBD2. The CDR3 loop spans 18 amino acids. The V and J ends lost 3 bases and 2 bases, in that order; junction bases with no gene match: 13. CDR1 is SGDLS and CDR2 is YYNGEE in the germline V gene. The CDR3 is CASSEGTGGGAFTDTQYF. As DNA, the CDR3 is TGTGCCAGCAGCGAGGGGACGGGCGGGGGGGCCTTCACAGATACGCAGTATTTT.

The J gene is TRBJ1-2, the V gene TRBV10-3; D uncertain. The V end lost 2 bases, the J end lost 8 bases, and 15 bases lay between the germline ends. This CDR3 is built from 14 residues. The germline gives CDR1 ENHRY, CDR2 SYGVKD. The CDR3 DNA follows: TGTGCCATCAGTGAGGAGGGAAGCCCTAGGGGCTACACCTTC. Translating it yields CAISEEGSPRGYTF.

The chain is built from TRBV6-6 and TRBJ2-5; D may match TRBD1 or TRBD2 (5 bases each). The germline V gene has CDR1 MNHNY and CDR2 SVGAGI (reference sequence). V shed 0 bases and J shed 4 bases, with 12 bases lying between them. The CDR3 is 15 residues long. The chain's CDR3 is CASSYSRGDPETQYF. The CDR3, as DNA: TGTGCCAGCAGTTACTCGAGAGGGGACCCAGAGACCCAGTACTTC.

V and J are TRBV5-6 and TRBJ1-5; 8 bases align to TRBD1. V lost 3 bases, J lost 3 bases, and 5 bases stayed unmatched. This CDR3 has 15 amino acids. The germline gives CDR1 SGHDT, CDR2 YYEEEE. CDR3 in amino acids: CASSSLTGDNQPQHF. The CDR3 coding sequence is TGTGCCAGCAGCTCGCTGACAGGGGACAATCAGCCCCAGCATTTT.

The CDR3 loop reads CASSFLFSDGELFF. In DNA, the CDR3 is TGTGCCAGCAGTTTTCTTTTTTCGGACGGGGAGCTGTTTTTT. This sequence joins TRBV28 and TRBJ2-2; D is unresolved. The CDR3 sequence is 14 residues long. V gave up 3 bases and J gave up 7 bases, with 12 bases separating them. The V gene's germline CDR1 is MDHEN and CDR2 SYDVKM.

The rearrangement joins TRBV4-1 to TRBJ1-1, with 8 bases identical to TRBD1. V lost 1 base, J lost 4 bases, and 8 bases stayed unmatched. The CDR3 consists of 16 residues. CDR1 is MGHRA and CDR2 is YSYEKL in the germline V gene. In DNA form, the CDR3 reads TGCGCCAGCAGCCAAGGACAGGGGTTGGTGGGCACTGAAGCTTTCTTT. It yields the protein CASSQGQGLVGTEAFF.

V is TRBV7-6 and J is TRBJ2-1; 12 nucleotides align to TRBD2. There are 19 residues in the CDR3. The V segment lost 1 base and the J segment 3 bases; nucleotides outside the gene matches: 10. Germline CDR1 is SGHVS and CDR2 is FNYEAQ. This CDR3 is CASSLVTGLAGGHYNEQFF. DNA for the CDR3: TGTGCCAGCAGCTTAGTGACAGGCCTAGCGGGGGGGCACTACAATGAGCAGTTCTTC.

The chain recombines TRBV11-2 with TRBJ1-4; 9 bases fit TRBD1. The CDR3 has 15 residues. Trimming cost V 1 base and J 11 bases; bases outside gene matches: 8. CDR1 SGHAT and CDR2 FQNNGV come from the germline V gene. DNA of the CDR3: TGTGCCAGCAGCTTAGGGGACAGGGATTTCGAGAAACTGTTTTTT. Protein: CASSLGDRDFEKLFF.

The gene calls are TRBV9 and TRBJ1-4; D is undetermined. Germline-derived CDR1 and CDR2 are SGDLS and YYNGEE. Trimming stripped 1 base from V and 0 bases from J, with 4 bases between. CDR3 length: 14 amino acids. As DNA, the CDR3 is TGTGCCAGCAGCGTACAGGCAACTAATGAAAAACTGTTTTTT. Protein sequence: CASSVQATNEKLFF.

The chain employs TRBV5-1 and TRBJ2-7; TRBD1 aligns across 8 bases. Trimming took 2 bases from V and 3 from J; bases not matched to a gene: 10. The CDR3 covers 16 residues. Germline CDR1 is SGHRS and CDR2 is YFSETQ. The CDR3, as DNA: TGCGCCAGCAGCTTCGATACGGGACAGGCCCTCTACGAGCAGTACTTC. It translates to CASSFDTGQALYEQYF.

The chain employs TRBV19 and TRBJ2-2; D uncertain. There are 14 residues in the CDR3. Germline CDR1 reads LNHDA; CDR2 reads SQIVND (reference sequence). V shed 6 bases and J shed 7 bases, with 15 bases lying between them. In DNA form, the CDR3 reads TGTGCCAGTAGCCCACCGCGAGAGATCGGGGAGCTGTTTTTT. Protein sequence: CASSPPREIGELFF.

This clone was observed a handful of times. The genes are TRBV30 and TRBJ1-1; the D is unclear. This CDR3 has 11 residues. Trimming took off 7 bases at V and 8 bases at J, with 14 bases between the two ends. From germline, CDR1 is GTSNPN and CDR2 SVGIG (reference sequence). The CDR3 loop reads CALQGGREAFF. CDR3 in DNA: TGTGCCTTGCAAGGAGGACGGGAAGCTTTCTTT.

The chain recombines TRBV2 with TRBJ1-2; maybe TRBD1 (6 bases). V gave up 10 bases and J gave up 7 bases, with 19 bases separating them. The germline CDR1 and CDR2 sequences are SNHLY and FYNNEI. The CDR3 has 13 amino acids. Written as DNA, the CDR3 is TGTGCCACCGTCGAGGGGGGGCGCGGTGGCTACACCTTC. Protein sequence: CATVEGGRGGYTF.